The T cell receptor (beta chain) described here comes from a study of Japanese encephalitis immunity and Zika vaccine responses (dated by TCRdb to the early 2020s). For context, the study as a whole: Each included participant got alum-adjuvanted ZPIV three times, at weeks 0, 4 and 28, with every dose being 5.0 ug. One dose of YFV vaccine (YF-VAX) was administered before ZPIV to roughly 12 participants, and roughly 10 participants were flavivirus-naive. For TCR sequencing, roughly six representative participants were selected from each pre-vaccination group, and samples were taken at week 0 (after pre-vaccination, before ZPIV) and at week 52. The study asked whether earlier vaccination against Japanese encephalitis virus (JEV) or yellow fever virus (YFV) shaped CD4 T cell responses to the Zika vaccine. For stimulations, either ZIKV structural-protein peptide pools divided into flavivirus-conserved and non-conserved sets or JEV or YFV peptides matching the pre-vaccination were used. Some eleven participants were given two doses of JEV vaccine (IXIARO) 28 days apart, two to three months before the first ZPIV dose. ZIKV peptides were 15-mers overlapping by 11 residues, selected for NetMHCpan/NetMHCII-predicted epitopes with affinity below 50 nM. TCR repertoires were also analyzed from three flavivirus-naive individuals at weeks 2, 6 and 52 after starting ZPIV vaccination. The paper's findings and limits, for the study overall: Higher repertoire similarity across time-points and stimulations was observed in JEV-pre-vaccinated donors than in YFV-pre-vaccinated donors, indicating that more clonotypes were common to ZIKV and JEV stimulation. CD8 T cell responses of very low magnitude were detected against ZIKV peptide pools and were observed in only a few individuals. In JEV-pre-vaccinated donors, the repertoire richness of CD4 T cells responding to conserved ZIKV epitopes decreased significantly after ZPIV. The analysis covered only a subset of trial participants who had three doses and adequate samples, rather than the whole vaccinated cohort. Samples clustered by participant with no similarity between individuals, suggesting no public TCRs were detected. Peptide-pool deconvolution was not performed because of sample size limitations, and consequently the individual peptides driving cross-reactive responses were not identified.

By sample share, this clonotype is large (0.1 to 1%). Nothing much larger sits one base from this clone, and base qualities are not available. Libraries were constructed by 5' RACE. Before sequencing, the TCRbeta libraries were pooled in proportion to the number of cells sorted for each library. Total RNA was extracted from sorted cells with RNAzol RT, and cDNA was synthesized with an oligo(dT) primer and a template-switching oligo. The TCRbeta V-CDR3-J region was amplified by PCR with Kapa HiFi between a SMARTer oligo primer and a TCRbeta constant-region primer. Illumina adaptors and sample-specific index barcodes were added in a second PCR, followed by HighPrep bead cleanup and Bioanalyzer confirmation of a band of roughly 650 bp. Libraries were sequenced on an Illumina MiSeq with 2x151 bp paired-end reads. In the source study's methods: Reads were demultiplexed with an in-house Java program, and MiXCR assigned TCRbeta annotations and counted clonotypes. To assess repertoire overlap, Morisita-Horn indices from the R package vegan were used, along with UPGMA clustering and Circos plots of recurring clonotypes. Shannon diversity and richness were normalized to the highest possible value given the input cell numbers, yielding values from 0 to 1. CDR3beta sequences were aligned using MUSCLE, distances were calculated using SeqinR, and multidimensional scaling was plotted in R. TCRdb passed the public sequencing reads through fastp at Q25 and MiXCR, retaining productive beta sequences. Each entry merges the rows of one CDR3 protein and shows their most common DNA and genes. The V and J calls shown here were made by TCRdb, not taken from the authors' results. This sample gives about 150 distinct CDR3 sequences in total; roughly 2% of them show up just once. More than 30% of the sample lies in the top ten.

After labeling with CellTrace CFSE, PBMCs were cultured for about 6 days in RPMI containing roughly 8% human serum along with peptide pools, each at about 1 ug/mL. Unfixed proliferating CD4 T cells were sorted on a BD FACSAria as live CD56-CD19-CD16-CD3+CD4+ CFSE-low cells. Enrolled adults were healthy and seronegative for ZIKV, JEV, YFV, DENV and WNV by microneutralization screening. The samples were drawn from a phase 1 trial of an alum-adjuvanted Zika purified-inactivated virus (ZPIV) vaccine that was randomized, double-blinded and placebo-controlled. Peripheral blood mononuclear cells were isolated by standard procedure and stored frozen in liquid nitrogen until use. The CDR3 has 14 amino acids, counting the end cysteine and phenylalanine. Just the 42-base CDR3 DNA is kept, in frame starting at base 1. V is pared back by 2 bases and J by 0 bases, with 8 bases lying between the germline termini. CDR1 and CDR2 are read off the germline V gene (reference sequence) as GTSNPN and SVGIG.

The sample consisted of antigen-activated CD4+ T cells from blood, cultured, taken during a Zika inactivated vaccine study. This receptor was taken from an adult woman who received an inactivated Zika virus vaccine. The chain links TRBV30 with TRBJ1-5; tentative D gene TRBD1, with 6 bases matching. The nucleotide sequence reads TGTGCCTGGAGTCAGGGGCATAGCAATCAGCCCCAGCATTTT. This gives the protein CAWSQGHSNQPQHF.